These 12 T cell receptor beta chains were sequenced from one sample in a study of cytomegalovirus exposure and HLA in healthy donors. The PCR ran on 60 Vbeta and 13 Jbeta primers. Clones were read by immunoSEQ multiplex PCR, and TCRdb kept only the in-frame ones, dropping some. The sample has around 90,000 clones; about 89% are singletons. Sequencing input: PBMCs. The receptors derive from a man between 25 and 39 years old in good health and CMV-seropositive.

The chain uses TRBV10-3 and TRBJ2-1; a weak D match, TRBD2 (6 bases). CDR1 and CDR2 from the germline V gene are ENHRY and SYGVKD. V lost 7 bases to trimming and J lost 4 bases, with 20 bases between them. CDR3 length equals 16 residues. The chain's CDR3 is CAITHFRDGGYNEQFF. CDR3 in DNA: TGTGCCATCACCCACTTTCGGGACGGGGGTTACAATGAGCAGTTCTTC.

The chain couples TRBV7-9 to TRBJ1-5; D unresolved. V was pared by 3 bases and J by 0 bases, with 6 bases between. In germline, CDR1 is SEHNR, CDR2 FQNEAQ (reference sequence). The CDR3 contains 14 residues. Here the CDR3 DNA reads TGTGCCAGCAGCTTTGAGTATAGCAATCAGCCCCAGCATTTT. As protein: CASSFEYSNQPQHF.

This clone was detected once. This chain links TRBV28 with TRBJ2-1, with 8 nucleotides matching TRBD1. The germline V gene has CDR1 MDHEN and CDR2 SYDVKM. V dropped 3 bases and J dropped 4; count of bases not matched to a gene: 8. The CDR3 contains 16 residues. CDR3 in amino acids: CASSFGGQDPYNEQFF. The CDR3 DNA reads TGTGCCAGCAGTTTCGGGGGACAGGACCCTTACAATGAGCAGTTCTTC.

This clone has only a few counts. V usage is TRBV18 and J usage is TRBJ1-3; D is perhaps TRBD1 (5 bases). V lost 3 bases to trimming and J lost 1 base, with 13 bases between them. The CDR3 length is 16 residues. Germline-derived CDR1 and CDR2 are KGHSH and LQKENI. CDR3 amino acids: CASSPRDLGSGNTIYF. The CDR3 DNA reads TGTGCCAGCTCACCCAGGGATCTCGGGTCTGGAAACACCATATATTTT.

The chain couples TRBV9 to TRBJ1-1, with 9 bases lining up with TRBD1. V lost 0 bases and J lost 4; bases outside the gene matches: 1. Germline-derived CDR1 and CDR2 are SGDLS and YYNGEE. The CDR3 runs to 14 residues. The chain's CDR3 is CASSVVTGGTEAFF. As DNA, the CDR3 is TGTGCCAGCAGCGTAGTGACAGGGGGCACTGAAGCTTTCTTT.

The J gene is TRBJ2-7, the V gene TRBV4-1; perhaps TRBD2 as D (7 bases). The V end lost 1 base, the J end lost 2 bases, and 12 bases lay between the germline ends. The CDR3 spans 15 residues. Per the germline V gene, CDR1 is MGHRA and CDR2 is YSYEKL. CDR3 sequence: CASSQAGGHTYEQYF. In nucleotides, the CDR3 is TGCGCCAGCAGCCAAGCGGGGGGCCACACCTACGAGCAGTACTTC.

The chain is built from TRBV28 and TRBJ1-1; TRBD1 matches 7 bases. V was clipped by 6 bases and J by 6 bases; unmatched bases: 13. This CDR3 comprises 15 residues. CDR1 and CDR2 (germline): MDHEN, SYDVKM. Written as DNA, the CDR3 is TGTGCCAGCAGCCTTGCCTCGACAGGGCTCGCTGAAGCTTTCTTT. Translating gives CASSLASTGLAEAFF.

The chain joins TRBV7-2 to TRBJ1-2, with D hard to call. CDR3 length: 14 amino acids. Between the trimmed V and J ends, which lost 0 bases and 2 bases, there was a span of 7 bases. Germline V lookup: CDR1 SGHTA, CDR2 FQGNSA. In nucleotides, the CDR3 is TGTGCCAGCAGCTTAGCACAGATAAACTATGGCTACACCTTC. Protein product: CASSLAQINYGYTF. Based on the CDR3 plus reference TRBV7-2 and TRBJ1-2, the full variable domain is GAGVSQSPSNKVTEKGKDVELRCDPISGHTALYWYRQSLGQGLEFLIYFQGNSAPDKSGLPSDRFSAERTGGSVSTLTIQRTQQEDSAVYLCASSLAQINYGYTFGSGTRLTVV.

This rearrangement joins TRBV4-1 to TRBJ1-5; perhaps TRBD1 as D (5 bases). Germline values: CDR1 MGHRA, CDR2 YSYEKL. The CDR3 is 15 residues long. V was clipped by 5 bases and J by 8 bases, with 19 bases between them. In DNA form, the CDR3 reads TGCGCCAGCAGCGGCGTCCCTCAGGGTTTTGAGCCCCAGCATTTT. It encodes CASSGVPQGFEPQHF.

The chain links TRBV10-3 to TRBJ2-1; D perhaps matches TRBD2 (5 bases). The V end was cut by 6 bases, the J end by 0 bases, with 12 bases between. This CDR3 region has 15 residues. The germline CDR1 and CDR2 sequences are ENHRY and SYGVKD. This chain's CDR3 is CAISEERNSYNEQFF. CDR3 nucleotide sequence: TGTGCCATCAGCGAAGAGCGGAACTCCTACAATGAGCAGTTCTTC.

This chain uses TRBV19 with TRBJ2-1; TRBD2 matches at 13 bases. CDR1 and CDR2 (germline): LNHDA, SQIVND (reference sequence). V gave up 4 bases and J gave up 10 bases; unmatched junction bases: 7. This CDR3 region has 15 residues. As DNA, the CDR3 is TGTGCCAGTAGTAAGGGACTAGCGGGACAGGGGGAGCAGTTCTTC. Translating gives CASSKGLAGQGEQFF.

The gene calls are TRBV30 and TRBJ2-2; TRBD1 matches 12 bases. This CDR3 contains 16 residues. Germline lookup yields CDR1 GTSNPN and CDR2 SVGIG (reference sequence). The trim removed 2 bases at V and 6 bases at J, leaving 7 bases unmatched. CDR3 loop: CAWSPPGQGASGELFF. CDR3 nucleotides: TGTGCCTGGAGTCCCCCGGGACAGGGGGCGTCCGGGGAGCTGTTTTTT.